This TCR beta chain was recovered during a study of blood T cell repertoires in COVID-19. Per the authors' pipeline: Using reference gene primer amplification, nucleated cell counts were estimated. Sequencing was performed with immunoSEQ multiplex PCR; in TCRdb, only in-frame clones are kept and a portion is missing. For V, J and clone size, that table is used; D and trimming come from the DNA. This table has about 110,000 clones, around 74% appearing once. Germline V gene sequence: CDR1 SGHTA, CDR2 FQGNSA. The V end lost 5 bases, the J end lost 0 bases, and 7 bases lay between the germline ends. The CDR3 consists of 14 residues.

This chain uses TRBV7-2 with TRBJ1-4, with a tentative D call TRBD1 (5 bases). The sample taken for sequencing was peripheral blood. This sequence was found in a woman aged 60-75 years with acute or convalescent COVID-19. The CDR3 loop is CASSQTATNEKLFF. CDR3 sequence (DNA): TGTGCCAGCAGCCAGACAGCAACTAATGAAAAACTGTTTTTT.